This T cell receptor beta chain is drawn from a study of response to subunit inactivated influenza vaccine. MiXCR, run by TCRdb on the RT-PCR reads, gives a single entry per CDR3 protein. The table lists around 150,000 distinct CDR3 sequences, roughly 10% of them singletons. For this clonotype: Its antigen is not identified.

Regarding the study as a whole: There was a suggestion from the authors that each seasonal influenza vaccination recruits few new T cells.

Deletions cut 2 bases from V and 1 base from J, with 7 bases between. Germline values: CDR1 DFQATT, CDR2 SNEGSKA (reference sequence). The CDR3 length is 13 residues. The chain carries TRBV20-1 and TRBJ2-3, with D unresolved. The material was non-naive T cells sorted from PBMCs, obtained 35 to 45 days after vaccination. The receptor's source is a middle-aged man who received an inactivated influenza vaccine. The CDR3 DNA reads as TGCAGTGCTAGAAAGGATGGCACAGATACGCAGTATTTT. Protein product: CSARKDGTDTQYF.